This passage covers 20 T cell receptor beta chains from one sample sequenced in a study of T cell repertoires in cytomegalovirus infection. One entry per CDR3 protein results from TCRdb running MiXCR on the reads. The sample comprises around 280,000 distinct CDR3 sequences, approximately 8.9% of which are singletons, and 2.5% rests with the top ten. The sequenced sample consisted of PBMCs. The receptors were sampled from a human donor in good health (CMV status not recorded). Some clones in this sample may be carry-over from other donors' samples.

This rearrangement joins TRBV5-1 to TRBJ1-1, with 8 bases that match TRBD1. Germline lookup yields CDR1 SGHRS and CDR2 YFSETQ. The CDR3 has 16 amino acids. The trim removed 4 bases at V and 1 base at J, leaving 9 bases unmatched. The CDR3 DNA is TGCGCCAGCAGCCCAAACGCGGACAGGGCGAACACTGAAGCTTTCTTT. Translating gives CASSPNADRANTEAFF.

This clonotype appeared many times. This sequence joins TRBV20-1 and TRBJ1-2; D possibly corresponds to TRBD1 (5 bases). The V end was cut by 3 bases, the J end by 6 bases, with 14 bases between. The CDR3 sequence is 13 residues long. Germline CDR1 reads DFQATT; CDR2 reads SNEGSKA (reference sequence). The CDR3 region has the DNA TGCAGTGCTAGGGGACGAGGGAGTGATGGCTACACCTTC. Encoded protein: CSARGRGSDGYTF.

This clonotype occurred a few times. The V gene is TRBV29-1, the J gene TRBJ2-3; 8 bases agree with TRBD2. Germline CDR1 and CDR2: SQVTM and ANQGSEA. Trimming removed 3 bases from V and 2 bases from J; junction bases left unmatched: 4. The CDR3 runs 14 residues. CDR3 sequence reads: CSVDGGELTDTQYF. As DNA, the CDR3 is TGCAGCGTTGACGGGGGGGAACTCACAGATACGCAGTATTTT.

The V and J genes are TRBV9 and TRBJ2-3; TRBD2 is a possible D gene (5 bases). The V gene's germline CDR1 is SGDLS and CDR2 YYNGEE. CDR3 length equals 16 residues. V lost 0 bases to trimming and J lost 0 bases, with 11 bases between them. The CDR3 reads CASSVVPGLSTDTQYF. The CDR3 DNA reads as TGTGCCAGCAGCGTAGTTCCGGGGTTAAGCACAGATACGCAGTATTTT.

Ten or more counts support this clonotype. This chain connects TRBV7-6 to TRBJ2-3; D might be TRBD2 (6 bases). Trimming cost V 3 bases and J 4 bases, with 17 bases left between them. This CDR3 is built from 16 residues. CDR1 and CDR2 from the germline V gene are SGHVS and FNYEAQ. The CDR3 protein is CASSFMSSSGPDTQYF. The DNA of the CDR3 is TGTGCCAGCAGCTTCATGTCCAGTAGCGGACCAGATACGCAGTATTTT.

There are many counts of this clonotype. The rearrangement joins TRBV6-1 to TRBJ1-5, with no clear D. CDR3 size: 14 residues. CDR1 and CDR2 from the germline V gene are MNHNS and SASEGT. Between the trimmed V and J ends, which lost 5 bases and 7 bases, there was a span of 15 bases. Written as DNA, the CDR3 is TGTGCCAGCAGTTCCGACGGCACCAGGCAGCCCCAGCATTTT. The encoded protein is CASSSDGTRQPQHF.

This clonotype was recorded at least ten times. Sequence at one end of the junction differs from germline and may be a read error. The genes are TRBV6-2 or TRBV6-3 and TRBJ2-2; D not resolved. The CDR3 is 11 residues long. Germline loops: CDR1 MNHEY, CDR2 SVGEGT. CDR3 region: CATSPTRELFF. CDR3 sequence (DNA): TGTGCCACCAGTCCAACCAGGGAGCTGTTTTTT.

The CDR3 sequence is CASSTGAATGELFF. The CDR3 DNA follows: TGTGCCAGCAGCACCGGGGCAGCCACCGGGGAGCTGTTTTTT. This chain links TRBV6-5 with TRBJ2-2; possibly TRBD1 or TRBD2 for D (5 bases each). The V and J ends lost 6 bases and 4 bases respectively, with 12 bases between them. The CDR3 loop spans 14 amino acids. Germline CDR1 reads MNHEY; CDR2 reads SVGAGI.

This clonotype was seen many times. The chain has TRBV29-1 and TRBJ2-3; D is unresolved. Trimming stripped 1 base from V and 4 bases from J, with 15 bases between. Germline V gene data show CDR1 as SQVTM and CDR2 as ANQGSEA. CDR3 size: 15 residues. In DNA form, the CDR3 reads TGCAGCGTTGAAGGGGGTTTACTGGTTGCAGATACGCAGTATTTT. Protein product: CSVEGGLLVADTQYF.

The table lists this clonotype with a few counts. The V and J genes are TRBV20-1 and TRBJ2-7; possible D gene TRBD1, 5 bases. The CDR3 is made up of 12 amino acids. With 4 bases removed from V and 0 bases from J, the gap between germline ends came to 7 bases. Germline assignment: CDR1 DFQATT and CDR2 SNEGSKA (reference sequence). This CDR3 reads CSATGRSYEQYV. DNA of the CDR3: TGCAGTGCTACAGGGCGCTCCTACGAGCAGTACGTC.

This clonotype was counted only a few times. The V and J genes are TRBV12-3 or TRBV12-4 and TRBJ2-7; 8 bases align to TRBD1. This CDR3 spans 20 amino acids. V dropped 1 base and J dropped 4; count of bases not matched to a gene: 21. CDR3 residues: CASSLVFGQGSTKLGYEQYF. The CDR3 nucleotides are TGTGCCAGCAGTTTAGTCTTCGGACAGGGAAGTACAAAACTCGGATACGAGCAGTACTTC.

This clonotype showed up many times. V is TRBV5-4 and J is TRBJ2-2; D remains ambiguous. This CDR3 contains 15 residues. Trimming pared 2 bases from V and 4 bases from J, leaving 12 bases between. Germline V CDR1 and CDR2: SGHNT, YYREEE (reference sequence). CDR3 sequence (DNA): TGTGCCAGCAGCTTTGGTACAGACCTCACCGGGGAGCTGTTTTTT. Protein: CASSFGTDLTGELFF.

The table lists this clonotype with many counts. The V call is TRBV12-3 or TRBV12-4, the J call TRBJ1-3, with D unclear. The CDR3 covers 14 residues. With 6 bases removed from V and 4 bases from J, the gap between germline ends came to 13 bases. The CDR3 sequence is CASSRSNLGNTIYF. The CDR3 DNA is TGTGCCAGCAGCCGGAGTAATCTGGGAAACACCATATATTTT.

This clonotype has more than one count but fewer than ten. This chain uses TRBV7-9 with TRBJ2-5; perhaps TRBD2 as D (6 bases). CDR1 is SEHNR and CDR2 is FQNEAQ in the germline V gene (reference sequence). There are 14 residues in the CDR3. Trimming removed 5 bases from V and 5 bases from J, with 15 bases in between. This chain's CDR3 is CASSKPGTLETQYF. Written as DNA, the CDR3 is TGTGCCAGCAGCAAACCCGGGACTTTGGAGACCCAGTACTTC.

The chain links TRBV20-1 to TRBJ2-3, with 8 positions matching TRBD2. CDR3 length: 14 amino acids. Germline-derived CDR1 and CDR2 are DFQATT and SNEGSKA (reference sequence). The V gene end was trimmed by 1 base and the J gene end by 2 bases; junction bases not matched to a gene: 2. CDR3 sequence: CSARAGGNTDTQYF. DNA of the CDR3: TGCAGTGCTAGAGCGGGGGGGAACACAGATACGCAGTATTTT.

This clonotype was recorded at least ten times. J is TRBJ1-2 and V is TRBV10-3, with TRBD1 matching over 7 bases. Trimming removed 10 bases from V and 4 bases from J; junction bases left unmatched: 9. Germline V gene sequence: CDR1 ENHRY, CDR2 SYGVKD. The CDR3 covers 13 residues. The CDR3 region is CATEKQGSYGYTF. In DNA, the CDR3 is TGTGCCACCGAAAAACAGGGGAGCTATGGCTACACCTTC.

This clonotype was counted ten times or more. CDR3 nucleotide sequence: TGTGCCACCAAACCGGAGCGGGACTCCTACGAGCAGTACGTC. Translating it yields CATKPERDSYEQYV. The chain uses TRBV10-3 and TRBJ2-7; 7 bases are shared with TRBD2. CDR1 and CDR2 (germline): ENHRY, SYGVKD. Trimming cost V 10 bases and J 0 bases; bases outside gene matches: 9. The CDR3 length is 14 residues.

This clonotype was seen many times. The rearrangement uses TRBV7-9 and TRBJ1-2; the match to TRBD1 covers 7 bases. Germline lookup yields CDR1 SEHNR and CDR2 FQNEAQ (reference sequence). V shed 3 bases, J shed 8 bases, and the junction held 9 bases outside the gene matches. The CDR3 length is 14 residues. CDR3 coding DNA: TGTGCCAGCAGCTTGGGGACAGTTAAAGGGGGCTACACCTTC. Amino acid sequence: CASSLGTVKGGYTF. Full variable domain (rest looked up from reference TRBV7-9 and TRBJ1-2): DTGVSQNPRHKITKRGQNVTFRCDPISEHNRLYWYRQTLGQGPEFLTYFQNEAQLEKSRLLSDRFSAERPKGSFSTLEIQRTEQGDSAMYLCASSLGTVKGGYTFGSGTRLTVV.

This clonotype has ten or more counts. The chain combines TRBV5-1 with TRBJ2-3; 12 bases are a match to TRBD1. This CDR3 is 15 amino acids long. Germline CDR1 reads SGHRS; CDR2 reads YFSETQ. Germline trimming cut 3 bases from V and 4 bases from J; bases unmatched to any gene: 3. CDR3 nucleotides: TGCGCCAGCAGCTCGGGACAGGGGGCCGCAGATACGCAGTATTTT. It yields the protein CASSSGQGAADTQYF.

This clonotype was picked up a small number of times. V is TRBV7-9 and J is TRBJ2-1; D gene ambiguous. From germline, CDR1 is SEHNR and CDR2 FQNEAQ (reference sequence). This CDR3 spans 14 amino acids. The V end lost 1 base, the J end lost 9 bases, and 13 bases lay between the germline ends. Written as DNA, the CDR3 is TGTGCCAGCAGCTTAGTGGGTAGCTATGGTGAGCAGTTCTTC. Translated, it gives CASSLVGSYGEQFF.